This T cell receptor (beta chain) was sequenced for a study of T cells in Graves' hyperthyroidism and ophthalmopathy. In this sample, this clonotype turned up many times. Its specificity is unknown. Clinicians diagnosed patients from clinical symptoms, serum thyroxine and TRAb, thyroid ultrasound and orbital computed tomography. Study-wide results and caveats: Blood also carried most thyroid clonotypes expanded above 0.001.

V trimming: 6 bases; J trimming: 7 bases; junction bases outside the gene matches: 11. The germline V gene has CDR1 SGHDN and CDR2 FVKESK. The CDR3 runs to 14 residues. Template material for amplifying TCR beta CDR3 regions consisted of RNA transcripts. The HTBI set primed first-round TCR CDR3 RT-PCR. TCRdb re-called the multiplex PCR reads with MiXCR, one entry per CDR3 protein. In the table there are about 210,000 distinct CDR3 sequences, around 19% of which are singletons. The sample taken for sequencing was blood. The chain combines TRBV14 with TRBJ2-5, with 7 bases identical to TRBD1. This clonotype was obtained from a man aged 35 to 55 with Graves' hyperthyroidism. The CDR3 nucleotides are TGTGCCAGCAGAGGGGGCGCGGAGTTGGGGACCCAGTACTTC. Its translation: CASRGGAELGTQYF. Together with reference TRBV14 and TRBJ2-5, the CDR3 gives the full variable domain: EAGVTQFPSHSVIEKGQTVTLRCDPISGHDNLYWYRRVMGKEIKFLLHFVKESKQDESGMPNNRFLAERTGGTYSTLKVQPAELEDSGVYFCASRGGAELGTQYFGPGTRLLVL.